The next 4 T cell receptor beta chains were all read from a single sample in a study of spatial heterogeneity in lung cancer. What these receptors recognize is not known. Indicated time point: sample taken at primary tumor resection. TCRdb recomputed calls from the 5' RACE reads with MiXCR, one row per CDR3 protein. There are approximately 7,000 distinct CDR3 sequences in the sample; approximately 11% occur only once, and roughly 10% lies in the top ten. Overall study results and limits: Intratumoral expanded alpha and beta TCR counts were found to track tumor mutation counts.

Source: lung tumor tissue, taken at surgery. The receptors here all came from a female donor with early-stage non-small cell lung cancer.

The rearrangement links TRBV28 to TRBJ2-7; D is possibly TRBD1 or TRBD2 (5 bases each). V was pared by 5 bases and J by 2 bases, with 16 bases between. This CDR3 region has 15 residues. The germline V gene has CDR1 MDHEN and CDR2 SYDVKM. CDR3 sequence (DNA): TGTGCCAGCAGTGTCTCCGGGACGCGGACCTACGAGCAGTACTTC. This gives the protein CASSVSGTRTYEQYF. Full variable domain (rest looked up from reference TRBV28 and TRBJ2-7): DVKVTQSSRYLVKRTGEKVFLECVQDMDHENMFWYRQDPGLGLRLIYFSYDVKMKEKGDIPEGYSVSREKKERFSLILESASTNQTSMYLCASSVSGTRTYEQYFGPGTRLTVT.

This clonotype was detected once. This sequence joins TRBV27 and TRBJ2-1; D gene uncertain. From germline, CDR1 is MNHEY and CDR2 SMNVEV (reference sequence). The CDR3 runs to 11 residues. Trimming pared 5 bases from V and 3 bases from J, leaving 2 bases between. The CDR3 DNA reads as TGTGCCAGCAGTCTCTACAATGAGCAGTTCTTC. It specifies CASSLYNEQFF.

The chain recombines TRBV2 with TRBJ2-1; 13 positions agree with TRBD2. Trimming removed 5 bases from V and 3 bases from J; junction bases left unmatched: 4. The germline V gene has CDR1 SNHLY and CDR2 FYNNEI. This CDR3 is built from 16 residues. CDR3 bases: TGTGCCAGCAGTCCCGGGACTAGCGGGGACTACAATGAGCAGTTCTTC. It encodes CASSPGTSGDYNEQFF.

The sample holds a few counts of this clonotype. This chain connects TRBV20-1 to TRBJ2-7, with D possibly TRBD1 on 5 matching bases. The V gene lost 4 bases and the J gene lost 3 bases, with 7 bases spanning the gap. CDR1 and CDR2 from the germline V gene are DFQATT and SNEGSKA (reference sequence). CDR3 length: 11 residues. CDR3 DNA: TGCAGTGCTACGGACATCTACGAGCAGTACTTC. Its translation: CSATDIYEQYF.